The rows below give T cell receptor beta chains drawn from one sample of a study of blood T cell repertoires in COVID-19. The method was immunoSEQ multiplex PCR; TCRdb's version includes in-frame clones alone and lacks a portion of them. Seen here are 50,000 to 65,000 clones, 55% to 75% observed once, and the top ten hold more than 4%. The sequencing input was peripheral blood. The receptors shown here come from a woman aged 65 to 85 with COVID-19, enrolled during active disease. Each CDR3 is given with its conserved first and last residue. D genes are given only for firm matches. Not every row has a clone size; where given, it reads once, few, many or a size class.

J gene | clone size | CDR3 length | V gene | D gene | CDR3 DNA | CDR3 protein
TRBJ2-2 | NA | 17 | TRBV7-3 | TRBD2 | TGTGCCAGCAGCCTCTGGACTAGCGGGACGAACACCGGGGAGCTGTTTTTT | CASSLWTSGTNTGELFF
TRBJ2-3 | NA | 16 | TRBV4-1 | TRBD2 | TGCGCCAGCAGCTTTATGGCTAGCGGAAGCACAGATACGCAGTATTTT | CASSFMASGSTDTQYF
TRBJ1-3 | NA | 11 | TRBV20-1 | TRBD1 | TGCAGTGCTAACCAGGGGGACACCATATATTTT | CSANQGDTIYF
TRBJ1-6 | once | 16 | TRBV10-3 | NA | TGTGCCATCAGTGAGTCACGGCAGGCTTATAATTCACCCCTCCACTTT | CAISESRQAYNSPLHF
TRBJ2-1 | NA | 15 | TRBV11-3 | TRBD2 | TGTGCCAGCAGCTTAGTAGCGGGAGTTTACAATGAGCAGTTCTTC | CASSLVAGVYNEQFF
TRBJ1-3 | NA | 14 | TRBV13 | NA | TGTGCCAGCAGATCGAGAGCATCTGGAAACACCATATATTTT | CASRSRASGNTIYF
TRBJ1-3 | once | 15 | TRBV19 | TRBD1 | TGTGCCAGTAGTATCCCAGACAGGGGTGGAAACACCATATATTTT | CASSIPDRGGNTIYF
TRBJ1-2 | few | 14 | TRBV19 | NA | TGTGCCAGTACCAGAATTTTAAACGACTATGGCTACACCTTC | CASTRILNDYGYTF
TRBJ1-2 | NA | 13 | TRBV19 | TRBD1 | TGTGCCAGTAGTATCGGGACAGGGGAAGGCTACACCTTC | CASSIGTGEGYTF
TRBJ2-2 | NA | 13 | TRBV29-1 | NA | TGCAGCGTTCACAGGGCCGACACCGGGGAGCTGTTTTTT | CSVHRADTGELFF
TRBJ1-2 | NA | 15 | TRBV7-2 | NA | TGTGCCAGCAGCCCGGACAGACGAGCTAACTATGGCTACACCTTC | CASSPDRRANYGYTF
TRBJ1-2 | once | 14 | TRBV15 | TRBD1 | TGTGCCACCAGCAGGGCCGGGACAGCCTATGGCTACACCTTC | CATSRAGTAYGYTF
TRBJ2-5 | NA | 14 | TRBV27 | TRBD1 | TGTGCCAGCAGTGCCTGGACAGGGCAAGAGACCCAGTACTTC | CASSAWTGQETQYF
TRBJ2-1 | NA | 13 | TRBV7-9 | TRBD2 | TGTGCCAGCAGCGTGACTAGCGGGGATGAGCAGTTCTTC | CASSVTSGDEQFF
TRBJ1-1 | NA | 13 | TRBV9 | NA | TGTGCCAGCAGCGTAGGGGGGAGGGCAGAAGCTTTCTTT | CASSVGGRAEAFF
TRBJ1-1 | NA | 13 | TRBV19 | TRBD1 | TGTGCCAGCAAGGACAGGGCGAACACTGAAGCTTTCTTT | CASKDRANTEAFF
TRBJ1-1 | NA | 12 | TRBV6-2/TRBV6-3 | NA | TGTGCCAGCAGTCCCGGCGGGGTTGCAGCTTTCTTT | CASSPGGVAAFF
TRBJ2-2 | NA | 16 | TRBV3-1/TRBV3-2 | TRBD2 | TGTGCCAGCAGCCAAGTAGCTAGCGGTCCCACCGGGGAGCTGTTTTTT | CASSQVASGPTGELFF
TRBJ1-5 | many | 15 | TRBV20-1 | TRBD1 | TGCAGTGCTAGTTGGGGACAGGGGTATGATCAGCCCCAGCATTTT | CSASWGQGYDQPQHF
TRBJ2-7 | many | 15 | TRBV7-8 | NA | TGTGCCAGCAGCCCCTCCCCCGGGGAGTCCTACGAGCAGTACTTC | CASSPSPGESYEQYF
TRBJ2-1 | NA | 15 | TRBV29-1 | TRBD2 | TGCAGCGCTGGACACTCTGGCGGGAGTTACAATGAGCAGTTCTTC | CSAGHSGGSYNEQFF
TRBJ2-3 | once | 15 | TRBV25-1 | NA | TGTGCCAGCAGTCCCCCTAGGGGCCTCACAGATACGCAGTATTTT | CASSPPRGLTDTQYF
TRBJ2-7 | once | 16 | TRBV11-2 | NA | TGTGCCAGCAGCCCCGAAGGCAGGGTGTTCTCCTACGAGCAGTACTTC | CASSPEGRVFSYEQYF
TRBJ2-2 | NA | 17 | TRBV19 | TRBD1 | TGTGCCAGTAGGACACCCCCCGGGACAGGGGTCACCGGGGAGCTGTTTTTT | CASRTPPGTGVTGELFF
TRBJ2-2 | NA | 16 | TRBV7-3 | NA | TGTGCCAGCAGCTTAACGAGGTGGGAGGCCACCGGGGAGCTGTTTTTT | CASSLTRWEATGELFF
TRBJ1-4 | NA | 15 | TRBV3-1/TRBV3-2 | TRBD1 | TGTGCCAGCAGCCAAACAGGGGGCGCGAAGGGAAAACTGTTTTTT | CASSQTGGAKGKLFF
TRBJ1-2 | few | 15 | TRBV7-3 | TRBD1 | TGTGCCAGCAGCCCCGACAGGGGGCAATCTTATGGCTACACCTTC | CASSPDRGQSYGYTF
TRBJ1-1 | few | 12 | TRBV10-3 | NA | TGTGCCACCGTTTCGGGTGACACTGAAGCTTTCTTT | CATVSGDTEAFF
TRBJ2-1 | NA | 13 | TRBV5-5 | NA | TGTGCCAGCAAACGGACTAACTACAATGAGCAGTTCTTC | CASKRTNYNEQFF
TRBJ2-1 | NA | 14 | TRBV5-1 | NA | TGCGCCAGCAGATTTGGCGGGGCTACGGGTGAGCAGTTCTTC | CASRFGGATGEQFF
TRBJ1-1 | few | 15 | TRBV28 | TRBD1 | TGTGCCAGCAGTCCCCGGCGACAGGGTCTCGCTGAAGCTTTCTTT | CASSPRRQGLAEAFF
TRBJ2-7 | NA | 15 | TRBV5-3 | NA | TGTGCCAGAAGCGCGGGGCGCCCTAGATCCTACGAGCAGTACTTC | CARSAGRPRSYEQYF
TRBJ2-1 | NA | 13 | TRBV9 | NA | TGTGCCAGCAGCGTAGGGACAGTTGGTGAGCAGTTCTTC | CASSVGTVGEQFF
TRBJ2-1 | once | 12 | TRBV7-2 | TRBD1 | TGTGCCAGCAGCCGAACCAGGACAGGCCAGTTCTTC | CASSRTRTGQFF
TRBJ2-5 | NA | 16 | TRBV7-3 | TRBD1 | TGTGCCAGCAGCCCCACAGGGGGGTCTCCGAAGGAGACCCAGTACTTC | CASSPTGGSPKETQYF
TRBJ1-4 | NA | 15 | TRBV28 | TRBD1 | TGTGCCAGCAGTCTATCGACAGGGCCTAATGAAAAACTGTTTTTT | CASSLSTGPNEKLFF
TRBJ2-5 | NA | 13 | TRBV18 | NA | TGTGCCAGCTCACAGGGACTCCAAGAGACCCAGTACTTC | CASSQGLQETQYF
TRBJ1-2 | NA | 17 | TRBV4-3 | TRBD1 | TGCGCCAGCAGCCAAGATTTTGGTGGGACAGGCCGGGATGGCTACACCTTC | CASSQDFGGTGRDGYTF
TRBJ2-1 | once | 14 | TRBV9 | NA | TGTGCCAGCAGCGCGCTAGCGCGAGACAATGAGCAGTTCTTC | CASSALARDNEQFF
TRBJ2-1 | NA | 16 | TRBV24-1 | TRBD1 | TGTGCCACCAGTGATTTGACGGGACAGGGGGGGAATGAGCAGTTCTTC | CATSDLTGQGGNEQFF
TRBJ2-1 | few | 13 | TRBV6-5 | TRBD1 | TGTACTAGCCAGGGACAGGGTATCGATGAGCAGTTCTTC | CTSQGQGIDEQFF
TRBJ1-4 | NA | 14 | TRBV5-1 | TRBD1 | TGCGCCAGCAGGACAGGGTCAACTAATGAAAAACTGTTTTTT | CASRTGSTNEKLFF
TRBJ2-3 | NA | 18 | TRBV2 | TRBD2 | TGTGCCAGCAGTTCCGGGACTAGCGGGAGCCCTCGTTTAGATACGCAGTATTTT | CASSSGTSGSPRLDTQYF
TRBJ2-3 | NA | 15 | TRBV3-1/TRBV3-2 | NA | TGTGCCAGCAGCCGAAGTGGAGCGGGCACAGATACGCAGTATTTT | CASSRSGAGTDTQYF
TRBJ2-7 | NA | 12 | TRBV27 | NA | TGTGCCAGCAGTGCCTCCCCCGGCGAGCAGTACTTC | CASSASPGEQYF
TRBJ2-2 | NA | 15 | TRBV6-6 | NA | TGTGCCAGCAGTTACAGCCCGACGAACACCGGGGAGCTGTTTTTT | CASSYSPTNTGELFF
TRBJ1-1 | NA | 13 | TRBV7-3 | NA | TGTGCCAGCAGCCAATACCAGGGAAGTGAAGCTTTCTTT | CASSQYQGSEAFF
TRBJ2-1 | NA | 15 | TRBV7-2 | NA | TGTGCCAGCAGCTTAGGTCACCCTAGAAACAATGAGCAGTTCTTC | CASSLGHPRNNEQFF
TRBJ2-3 | medium-sized | 14 | TRBV15 | NA | TGTGCCACCAGCAGAGATCAGGGTCTAGTGTTGCAGTATTTT | CATSRDQGLVLQYF
TRBJ1-5 | NA | 14 | TRBV7-8 | NA | TGTGCCAGCAGCTTAGGTCCCCCTGGAGGGCCCCAGCATTTT | CASSLGPPGGPQHF
TRBJ1-6 | NA | 15 | TRBV19 | NA | TGTGCCAGTAGTATCGGGACAAGAGACAATTCACCCCTCCACTTT | CASSIGTRDNSPLHF
TRBJ2-3 | NA | 17 | TRBV19 | NA | TGTGCCAGTAGGCCCCCCCAAAGGGGCCTTAGCACAGATACGCAGTATTTT | CASRPPQRGLSTDTQYF
TRBJ2-1 | NA | 13 | TRBV2 | NA | TGTGCCAGCAGTGCCCTAACCAACAGGGAACCGTTCTTC | CASSALTNREPFF